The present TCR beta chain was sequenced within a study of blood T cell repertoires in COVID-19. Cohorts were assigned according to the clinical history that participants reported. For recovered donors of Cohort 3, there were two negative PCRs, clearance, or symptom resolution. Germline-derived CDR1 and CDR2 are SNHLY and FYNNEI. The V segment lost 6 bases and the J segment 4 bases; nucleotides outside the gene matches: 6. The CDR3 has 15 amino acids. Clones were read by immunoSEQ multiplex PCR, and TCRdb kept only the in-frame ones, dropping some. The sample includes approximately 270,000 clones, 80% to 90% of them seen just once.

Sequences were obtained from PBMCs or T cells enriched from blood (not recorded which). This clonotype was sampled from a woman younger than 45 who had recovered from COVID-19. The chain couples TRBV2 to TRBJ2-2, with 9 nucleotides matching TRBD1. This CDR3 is CASRGQGRGTGELFF. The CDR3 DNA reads TGTGCCAGCAGGGGACAGGGCAGGGGCACCGGGGAGCTGTTTTTT.